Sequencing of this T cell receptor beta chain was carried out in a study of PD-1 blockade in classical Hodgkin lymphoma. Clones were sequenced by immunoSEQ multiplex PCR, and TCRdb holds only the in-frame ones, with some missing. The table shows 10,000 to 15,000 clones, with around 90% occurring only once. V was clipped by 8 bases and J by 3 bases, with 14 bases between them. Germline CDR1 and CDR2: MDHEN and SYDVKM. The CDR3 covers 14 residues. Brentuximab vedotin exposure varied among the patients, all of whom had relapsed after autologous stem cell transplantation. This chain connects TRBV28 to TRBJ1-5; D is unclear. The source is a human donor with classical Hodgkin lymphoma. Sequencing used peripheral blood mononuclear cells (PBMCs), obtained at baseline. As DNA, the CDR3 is TGTGCCAGCGGAAGTCTGGCATCCAATCAGCCCCAGCATTTT. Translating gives CASGSLASNQPQHF.